Sequencing of this TCR beta chain was carried out in a study of blood T cell repertoires in COVID-19. Study context: Some COVID-19 samples were acute and others convalescent; all came from the United States, Italy and Spain. PBMCs, B-cell-depleted T cells, or T cells were the source of the cDNA or gDNA that made up the material.

V gave up 3 bases and J gave up 4 bases, with 5 bases separating them. Germline CDR1 DFQATT, CDR2 SNEGSKA (reference sequence). This CDR3 region has 11 residues. Study processing details: Reference gene primer amplification gave estimated nucleated cell counts. The protocol was immunoSEQ multiplex PCR, while the TCRdb copy is restricted to in-frame clones and leaves out a portion. From that table come the V and J calls and clone size; the DNA was used to work out D and trimming. The sample includes some 15,000 clones, roughly 80% seen only once; the top ten take around 26%. The chain joins TRBV20-1 to TRBJ2-3; D not resolved. The TCR comes from a woman between 65 and 79 years old with active COVID-19. Input material: peripheral blood. The CDR3 loop reads CSARVADTQYF. As DNA, the CDR3 is TGCAGTGCTAGGGTAGCAGATACGCAGTATTTT.